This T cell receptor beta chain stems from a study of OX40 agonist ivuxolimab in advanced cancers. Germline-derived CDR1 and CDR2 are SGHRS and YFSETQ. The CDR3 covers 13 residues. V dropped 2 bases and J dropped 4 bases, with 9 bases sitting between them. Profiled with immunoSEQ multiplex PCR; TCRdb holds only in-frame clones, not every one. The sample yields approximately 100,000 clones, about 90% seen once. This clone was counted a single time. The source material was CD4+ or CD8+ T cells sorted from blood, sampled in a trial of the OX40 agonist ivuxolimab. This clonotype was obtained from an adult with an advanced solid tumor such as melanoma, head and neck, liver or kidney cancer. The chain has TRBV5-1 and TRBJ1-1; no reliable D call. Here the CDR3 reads CASSLEKATEAFF. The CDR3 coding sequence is TGCGCCAGCAGCTTAGAAAAGGCCACTGAAGCTTTCTTT.